Listed here are 14 T cell receptor beta chains from one sample, sequenced in a study of blood T cells in healthy people across ages. Together with a sample-barcoded 5' primer, a J-beta primer mix was included in a second PCR lasting roughly 6 to 12 cycles. TCRdb reprocessed the 5' RACE reads with MiXCR, giving one entry per CDR3 protein. This table holds 600,000 to 900,000 distinct CDR3 sequences, roughly 24% found once. The data also belong to a second study, concerning T cells of mothers and their children.

Sequencing used blood. These receptors came from a boy younger than 18 in good health.

This clonotype was counted a few times. The chain joins TRBV18 to TRBJ2-7, with 7 bases lining up with TRBD1. The CDR3 extends over 13 amino acids. After removal of 5 bases from V and 2 bases from J, the junction contained 3 bases not matched to a gene. Germline V gene data show CDR1 as KGHSH and CDR2 as LQKENI. The CDR3 DNA is TGTGCCAGCTCAATAGGGACAGCCTACGAGCAGTACTTC. Translation gives CASSIGTAYEQYF.

This clonotype was counted a few times. This sequence joins TRBV3-1 and TRBJ1-3; the D is unclear. Germline V gene sequence: CDR1 LGHDT, CDR2 YNNKEL (reference sequence). The V and J ends lost 6 bases and 2 bases respectively, with 14 bases between them. This CDR3 comprises 15 residues. For the CDR3, the DNA is TGTGCCAGCAGTCCGAACCTGGGCCCTGGAAACACCATATATTTT. It encodes CASSPNLGPGNTIYF. Complete variable domain (other parts from reference TRBV3-1 and TRBJ1-3): DTAVSQTPKYLVTQMGNDKSIKCEQNLGHDTMYWYKQDSKKFLKIMFSYNNKELIINETVPNRFSPKSPDKAHLNLHINSLELGDSAVYFCASSPNLGPGNTIYFGEGSWLTVV.

This clonotype has only a few counts. This chain connects TRBV5-1 to TRBJ2-7; D unresolved. The germline V and J ends were trimmed by 0 bases and 3 bases, with 13 bases remaining between them. Germline CDR1 and CDR2: SGHRS and YFSETQ. The CDR3 consists of 15 residues. In nucleotides, the CDR3 is TGCGCCAGCAGCTTGGAGCCGTCTTCCCTCTACGAGCAGTACTTC. It is translated as CASSLEPSSLYEQYF.

The rearrangement links TRBV7-2 to TRBJ2-2; no clear D. Germline lookup yields CDR1 SGHTA and CDR2 FQGNSA. V gave up 3 bases and J gave up 5 bases, with 10 bases separating them. This CDR3 has 14 residues. The CDR3 DNA reads TGTGCCAGCAGCTTTCCGGTCACGACCGGGGAGCTGTTTTTT. It specifies CASSFPVTTGELFF.

This clonotype has just one count. The rearrangement links TRBV12-3 or TRBV12-4 to TRBJ1-1; D gene uncertain. The CDR3 runs 15 residues. The V gene lost 3 bases and the J gene lost 0 bases, with 11 bases spanning the gap. CDR3 in DNA: TGTGCCAGCAGTTTCGGCGACCGAATGAACACTGAAGCTTTCTTT. Its protein is CASSFGDRMNTEAFF.

This clonotype was recorded once. This chain connects TRBV5-5 to TRBJ2-1; D remains unclear. CDR3 length: 10 amino acids. Germline V CDR1 and CDR2: SGHKS, YYEKEE (reference sequence). V was pared by 8 bases and J by 9 bases, with 9 bases between. This CDR3 is CARMVGEQFF. The CDR3, as DNA: TGTGCCAGGATGGTGGGTGAGCAGTTCTTC.

Notes on this clonotype: This may stem from a read error, because a much larger clone lies one nucleotide away. V and J are TRBV12-3 or TRBV12-4 and TRBJ2-5; D is possibly TRBD1 (5 bases). V was cut by 4 bases and J by 3 bases, with 12 bases left in between. CDR3 size: 14 residues. CDR3 residues: CASSSLAGKETQYF. As DNA, the CDR3 is TGTGCCAGCAGTTCACTGGCAGGGAAAGAGACCCAGTACTTC.

The chain couples TRBV27 to TRBJ1-2; 7 nucleotides align to TRBD1. Germline values: CDR1 MNHEY, CDR2 SMNVEV (reference sequence). The trim removed 6 bases at V and 6 bases at J, leaving 10 bases unmatched. This CDR3 spans 14 amino acids. The CDR3 is CASREQGFFDGYTF. The CDR3 nucleotides are TGTGCCAGCAGAGAACAGGGGTTTTTTGATGGCTACACCTTC.

This rearrangement joins TRBV6-6 to TRBJ2-6; D may be TRBD1 (5 bases). CDR3 size: 15 residues. CDR1 and CDR2 (germline): MNHNY, SVGAGI (reference sequence). V shed 8 bases and J shed 4 bases, with 15 bases lying between them. The CDR3 spells CASARTTSGANVLTF. CDR3 bases: TGTGCCAGCGCTCGGACAACATCCGGGGCCAACGTCCTGACTTTC.

The chain joins TRBV2 to TRBJ1-5, with a possible D match to TRBD1 (5 bases). Trimming removed 6 bases at V and 1 base at J, with 16 bases between. CDR1 is SNHLY and CDR2 is FYNNEI in the germline V gene. This CDR3 contains 16 residues. The CDR3 coding sequence is TGTGCCAGCAGAGCGGACCCGGGGCCGAGCAATCAGCCCCAGCATTTT. Its protein is CASRADPGPSNQPQHF.

The chain uses TRBV5-1 and TRBJ1-2; weak D call: TRBD1 (5 bases). Germline CDR1 and CDR2: SGHRS and YFSETQ. V was trimmed by 4 bases and J by 0 bases, leaving 10 bases between them. This CDR3 region has 14 residues. CDR3 bases: TGCGCCAGCAGCGAGGGACCTTCTAACTATGGCTACACCTTC. Amino acid sequence: CASSEGPSNYGYTF. Based on the CDR3 plus reference TRBV5-1 and TRBJ1-2, the full variable domain is KAGVTQTPRYLIKTRGQQVTLSCSPISGHRSVSWYQQTPGQGLQFLFEYFSETQRNKGNFPGRFSGRQFSNSRSEMNVSTLELGDSALYLCASSEGPSNYGYTFGSGTRLTVV.

The rearrangement joins TRBV19 to TRBJ1-5, with 9 bases identical to TRBD1. V lost 4 bases to trimming and J lost 6 bases; unmatched junction nucleotides: 4. From germline, CDR1 is LNHDA and CDR2 SQIVND (reference sequence). This CDR3 is built from 14 residues. In nucleotides, the CDR3 is TGTGCCAGTAGTACTACAGGGGGCCCTCAGCCCCAGCATTTT. The encoded protein is CASSTTGGPQPQHF.

The chain employs TRBV12-3 or TRBV12-4 and TRBJ2-5; D may be TRBD1 (5 bases). Near its end, the DNA agrees better with TRBJ2-7, so the J call may be wrong. The CDR3 consists of 13 residues. The CDR3, as DNA: TGTGCCAGCAGTTTGTTGGGGCTGGACGAGCAGTACTTC. As protein: CASSLLGLDEQYF.

V and J are TRBV10-2 and TRBJ2-1, with D perhaps TRBD1 (6 bases). Germline CDR1 and CDR2: WSHSY and SAAADI. CDR3 length: 14 amino acids. V was clipped by 4 bases and J by 8 bases, with 15 bases between them. The chain's CDR3 is CASSGLPGGDEQFF. CDR3 nucleotides: TGCGCCAGCAGTGGTCTTCCTGGGGGCGATGAGCAGTTCTTC.